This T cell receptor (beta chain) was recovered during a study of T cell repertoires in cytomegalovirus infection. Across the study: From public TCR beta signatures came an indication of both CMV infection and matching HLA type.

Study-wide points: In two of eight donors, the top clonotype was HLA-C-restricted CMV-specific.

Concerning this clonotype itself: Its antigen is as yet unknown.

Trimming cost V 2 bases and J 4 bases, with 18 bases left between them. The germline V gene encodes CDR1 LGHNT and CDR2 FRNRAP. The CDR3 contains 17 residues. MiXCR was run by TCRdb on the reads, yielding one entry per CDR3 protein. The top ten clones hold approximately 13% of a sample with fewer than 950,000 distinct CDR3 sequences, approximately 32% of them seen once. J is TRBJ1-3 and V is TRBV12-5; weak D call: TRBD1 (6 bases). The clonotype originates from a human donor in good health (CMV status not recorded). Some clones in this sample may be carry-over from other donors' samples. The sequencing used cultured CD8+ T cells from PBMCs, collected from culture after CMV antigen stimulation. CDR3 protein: CASGLPRRTVSGNTIYF. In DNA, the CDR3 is TGTGCTAGTGGTTTGCCCCGACGGACAGTTTCCGGAAACACCATATATTTT.